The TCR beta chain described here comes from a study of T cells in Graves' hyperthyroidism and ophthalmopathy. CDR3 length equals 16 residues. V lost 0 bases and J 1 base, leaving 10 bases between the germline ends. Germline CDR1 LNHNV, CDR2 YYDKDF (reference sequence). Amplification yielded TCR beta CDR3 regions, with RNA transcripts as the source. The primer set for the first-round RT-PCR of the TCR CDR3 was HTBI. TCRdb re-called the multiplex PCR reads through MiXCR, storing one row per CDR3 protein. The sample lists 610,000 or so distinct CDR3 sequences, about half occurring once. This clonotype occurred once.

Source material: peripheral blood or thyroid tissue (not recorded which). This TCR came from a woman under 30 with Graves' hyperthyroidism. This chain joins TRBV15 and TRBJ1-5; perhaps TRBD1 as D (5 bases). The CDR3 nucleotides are TGTGCCACCAGCAGAGAAGTAGGGGAAAGCAATCAGCCCCAGCATTTT. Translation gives CATSREVGESNQPQHF.